What follows describes a single T cell receptor beta chain. Profiled with immunoSEQ multiplex PCR; TCRdb holds only in-frame clones, not every one. The table records tens of thousands of clones, roughly 90% of them present only once. CDR3 size: 16 residues. CDR1 MGHRA and CDR2 YSYEKL come from the germline V gene. The V and J ends lost 1 base and 3 bases, in that order; junction bases with no gene match: 5. This record belongs to a study of OX40 agonist ivuxolimab in advanced cancers. The source was CD4+ or CD8+ T cells sorted from blood, collected in a trial of the OX40 agonist ivuxolimab. The TCR sequence derives from an adult with an advanced solid tumor such as melanoma, head and neck, liver or kidney cancer. The V and J genes are TRBV4-1 and TRBJ2-1; 8 bases match TRBD2. The CDR3 protein is CASSQVGGLVYNEQFF. Here the CDR3 DNA reads TGCGCCAGCAGCCAAGTGGGGGGACTAGTCTACAATGAGCAGTTCTTC.